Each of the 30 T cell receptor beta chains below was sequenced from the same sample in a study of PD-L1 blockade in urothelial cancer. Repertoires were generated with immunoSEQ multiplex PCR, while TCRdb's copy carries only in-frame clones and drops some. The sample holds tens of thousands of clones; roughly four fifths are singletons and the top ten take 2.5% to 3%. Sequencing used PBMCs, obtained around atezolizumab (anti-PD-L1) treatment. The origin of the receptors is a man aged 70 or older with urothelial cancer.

The CDR3 DNA follows: TGTGCCAGCAGCTTAAACGCGGGAGTGGAAGATACGCAGTATTTT. It encodes CASSLNAGVEDTQYF. The chain recombines TRBV7-2 with TRBJ2-3; 7 positions agree with TRBD2. The CDR3 length is 15 residues. With 2 bases clipped from V and 5 bases from J, the junction kept 7 bases outside the gene matches. Looked up from germline, CDR1 is SGHTA and CDR2 is FQGNSA.

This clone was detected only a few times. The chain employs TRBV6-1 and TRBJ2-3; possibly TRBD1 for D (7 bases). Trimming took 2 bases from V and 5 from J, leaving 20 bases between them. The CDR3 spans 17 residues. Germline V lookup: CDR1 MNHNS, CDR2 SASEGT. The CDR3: CASSESGTGDSKDTQYF. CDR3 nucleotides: TGTGCCAGCAGTGAATCGGGAACAGGGGACTCGAAAGATACGCAGTATTTT.

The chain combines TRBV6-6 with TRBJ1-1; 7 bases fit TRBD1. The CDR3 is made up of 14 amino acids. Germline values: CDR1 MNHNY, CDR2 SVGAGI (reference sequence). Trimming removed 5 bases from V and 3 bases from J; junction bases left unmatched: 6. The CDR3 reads CASSPDRVDTEAFF. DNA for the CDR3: TGTGCCAGCAGTCCCGACAGGGTTGACACTGAAGCTTTCTTT.

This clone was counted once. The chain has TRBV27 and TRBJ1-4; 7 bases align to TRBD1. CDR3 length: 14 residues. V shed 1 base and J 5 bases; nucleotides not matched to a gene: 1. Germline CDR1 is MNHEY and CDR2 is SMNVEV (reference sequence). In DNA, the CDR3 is TGTGCCAGCAGTTTATTGGGACAGAATGAAAAACTGTTTTTT. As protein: CASSLLGQNEKLFF. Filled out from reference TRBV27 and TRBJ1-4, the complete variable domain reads EAQVTQNPRYLITVTGKKLTVTCSQNMNHEYMSWYRQDPGLGLRQIYYSMNVEVTDKGDVPEGYKVSRKEKRNFPLILESPSPNQTSLYFCASSLLGQNEKLFFGSGTQLSVL.

This chain's CDR3 is CASSMPRRDSSSYEQYF. CDR3 coding DNA: TGTGCCAGCAGTATGCCTAGGAGGGACAGTTCCTCCTACGAGCAGTACTTC. The chain couples TRBV21-1 to TRBJ2-7; the DNA was not used to check the table's D call, TRBD1. TRBV21-1 is given as a pseudogene. CDR3 size: 17 residues.

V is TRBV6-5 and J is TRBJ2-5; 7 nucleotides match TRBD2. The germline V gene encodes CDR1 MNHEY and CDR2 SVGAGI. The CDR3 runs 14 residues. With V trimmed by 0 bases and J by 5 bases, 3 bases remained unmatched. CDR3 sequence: CASSYSQGGETQYF. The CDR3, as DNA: TGTGCCAGCAGTTACTCGCAGGGAGGGGAGACCCAGTACTTC.

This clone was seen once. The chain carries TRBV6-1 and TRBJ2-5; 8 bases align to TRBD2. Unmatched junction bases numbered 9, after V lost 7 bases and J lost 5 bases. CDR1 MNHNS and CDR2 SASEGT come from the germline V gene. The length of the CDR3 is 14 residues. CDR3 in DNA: TGTGCCAGCACACCCGCGGGGGGAGGGGAGACCCAGTACTTC. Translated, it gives CASTPAGGGETQYF.

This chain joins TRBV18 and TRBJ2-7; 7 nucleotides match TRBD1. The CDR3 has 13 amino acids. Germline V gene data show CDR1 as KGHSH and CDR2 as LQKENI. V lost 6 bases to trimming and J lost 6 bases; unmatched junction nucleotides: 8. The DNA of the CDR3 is TGTGCCAGCTCCCTGGACAGGATCGGCGAGCAGTACTTC. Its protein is CASSLDRIGEQYF.

DNA of the CDR3: TGTGCCAGCTCACCTGAGACAGTACCACTTAACTATGGCTACACCTTC. As protein: CASSPETVPLNYGYTF. The chain joins TRBV18 to TRBJ1-2, with a tentative D call TRBD1 (5 bases). From germline, CDR1 is KGHSH and CDR2 LQKENI. The germline V and J ends were trimmed by 3 bases and 1 base, with 15 bases remaining between them. The CDR3 has 16 residues.

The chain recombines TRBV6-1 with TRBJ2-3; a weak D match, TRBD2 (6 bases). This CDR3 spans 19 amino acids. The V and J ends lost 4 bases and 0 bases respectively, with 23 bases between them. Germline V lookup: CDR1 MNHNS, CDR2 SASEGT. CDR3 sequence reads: CASSVLRGVGGTSTDTQYF. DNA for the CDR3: TGTGCCAGCAGTGTCTTGCGCGGGGTAGGCGGAACTAGCACAGATACGCAGTATTTT.

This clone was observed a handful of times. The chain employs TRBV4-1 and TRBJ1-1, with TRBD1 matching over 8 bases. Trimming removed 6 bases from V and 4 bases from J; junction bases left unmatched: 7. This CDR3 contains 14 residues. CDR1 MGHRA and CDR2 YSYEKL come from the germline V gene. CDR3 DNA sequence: TGCGCCAGCAGTCAGGGGGCTGGGTTCACTGAAGCTTTCTTT. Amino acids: CASSQGAGFTEAFF.

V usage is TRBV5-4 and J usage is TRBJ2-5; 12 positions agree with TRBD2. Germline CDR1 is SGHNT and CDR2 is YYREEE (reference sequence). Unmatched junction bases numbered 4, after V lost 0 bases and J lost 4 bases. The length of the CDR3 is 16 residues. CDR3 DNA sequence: TGTGCCAGCAGCTTGGATGTGACTAGCGGGAGAGAGACCCAGTACTTC. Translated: CASSLDVTSGRETQYF.

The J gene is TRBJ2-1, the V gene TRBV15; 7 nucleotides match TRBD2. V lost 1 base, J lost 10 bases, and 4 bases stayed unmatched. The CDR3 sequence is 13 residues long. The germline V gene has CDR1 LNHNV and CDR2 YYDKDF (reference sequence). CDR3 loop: CATSRVARGEQFF. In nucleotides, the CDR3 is TGTGCCACCAGCAGAGTGGCGCGGGGGGAGCAGTTCTTC. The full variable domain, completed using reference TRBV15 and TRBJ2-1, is DAMVIQNPRYQVTQFGKPVTLSCSQTLNHNVMYWYQQKSSQAPKLLFHYYDKDFNNEADTPDNFQSRRPNTSFCFLDIRSPGLGDTAMYLCATSRVARGEQFFGPGTRLTVL.

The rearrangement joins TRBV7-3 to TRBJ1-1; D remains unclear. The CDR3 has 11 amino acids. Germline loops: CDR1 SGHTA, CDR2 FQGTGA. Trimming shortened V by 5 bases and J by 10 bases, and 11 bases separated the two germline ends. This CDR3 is CASSPGPVAFF. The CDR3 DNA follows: TGTGCCAGCAGCCCTGGGCCGGTAGCTTTCTTT.

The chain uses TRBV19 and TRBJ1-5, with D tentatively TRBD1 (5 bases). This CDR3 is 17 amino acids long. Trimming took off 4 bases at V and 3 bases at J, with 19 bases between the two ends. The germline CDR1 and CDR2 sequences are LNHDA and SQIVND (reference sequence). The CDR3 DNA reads TGTGCCAGTAGTACCCGGGGGTCGGGGAACGTCAATCAGCCCCAGCATTTT. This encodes CASSTRGSGNVNQPQHF.

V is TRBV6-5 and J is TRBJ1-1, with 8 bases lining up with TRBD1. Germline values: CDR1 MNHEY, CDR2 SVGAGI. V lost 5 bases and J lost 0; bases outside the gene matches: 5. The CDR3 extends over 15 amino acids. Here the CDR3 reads CASSPQDRVNTEAFF. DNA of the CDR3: TGTGCCAGCAGTCCTCAGGACAGGGTGAACACTGAAGCTTTCTTT.

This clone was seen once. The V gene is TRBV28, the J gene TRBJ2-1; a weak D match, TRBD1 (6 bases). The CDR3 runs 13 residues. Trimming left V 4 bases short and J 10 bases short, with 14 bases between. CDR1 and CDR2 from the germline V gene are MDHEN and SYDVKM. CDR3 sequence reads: CASSYGTQTEQFF. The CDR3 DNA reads TGTGCCAGCAGTTACGGGACACAAACCGAGCAGTTCTTC.

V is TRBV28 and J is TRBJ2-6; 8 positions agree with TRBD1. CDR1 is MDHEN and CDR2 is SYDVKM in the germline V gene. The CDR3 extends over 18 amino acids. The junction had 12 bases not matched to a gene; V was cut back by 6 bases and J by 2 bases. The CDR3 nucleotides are TGTGCCAGCAGCCGCCCAGGGGGCGGTTCTACTGGGGCCAACGTCCTGACTTTC. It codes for CASSRPGGGSTGANVLTF.

The CDR3 bases are TGTGCCAGCAGCCGCCGGACAGGAGGAGGCACTGAAGCTTTCTTT. It codes for CASSRRTGGGTEAFF. The chain joins TRBV5-6 to TRBJ1-1; 7 bases map to TRBD1. V shed 4 bases and J 4 bases; nucleotides not matched to a gene: 10. Germline V lookup: CDR1 SGHDT, CDR2 YYEEEE. This CDR3 is 15 amino acids long.

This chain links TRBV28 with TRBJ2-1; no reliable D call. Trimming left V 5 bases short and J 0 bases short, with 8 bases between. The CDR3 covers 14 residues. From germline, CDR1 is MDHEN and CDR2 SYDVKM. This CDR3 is CASSQRSSYNEQFF. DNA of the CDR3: TGTGCCAGCAGTCAGCGCAGCTCCTACAATGAGCAGTTCTTC.

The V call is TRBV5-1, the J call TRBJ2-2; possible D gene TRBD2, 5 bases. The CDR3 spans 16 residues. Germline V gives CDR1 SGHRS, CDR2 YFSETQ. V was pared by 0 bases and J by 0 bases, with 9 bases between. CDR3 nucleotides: TGCGCCAGCAGCTTGGTGCCCGGGACGAACACCGGGGAGCTGTTTTTT. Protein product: CASSLVPGTNTGELFF.

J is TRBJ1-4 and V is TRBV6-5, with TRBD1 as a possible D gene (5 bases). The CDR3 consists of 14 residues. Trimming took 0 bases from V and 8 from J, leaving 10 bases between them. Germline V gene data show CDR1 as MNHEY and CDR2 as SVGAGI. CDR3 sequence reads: CASSYSTEEEKLFF. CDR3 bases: TGTGCCAGCAGTTACTCGACAGAGGAGGAAAAACTGTTTTTT.

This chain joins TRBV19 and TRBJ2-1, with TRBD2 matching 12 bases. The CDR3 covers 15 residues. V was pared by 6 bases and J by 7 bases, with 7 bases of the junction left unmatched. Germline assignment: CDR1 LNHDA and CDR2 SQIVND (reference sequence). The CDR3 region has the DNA TGTGCCAGTAGGCCAGGACTAGCGGGAAGGAATGAGCAGTTCTTC. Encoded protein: CASRPGLAGRNEQFF.

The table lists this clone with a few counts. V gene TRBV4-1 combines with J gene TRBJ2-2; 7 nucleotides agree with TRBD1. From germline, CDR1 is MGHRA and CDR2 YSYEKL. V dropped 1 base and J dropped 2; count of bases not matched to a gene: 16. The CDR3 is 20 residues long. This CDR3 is CASSQAAGRGYRTNTGELFF. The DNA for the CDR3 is TGCGCCAGCAGCCAAGCGGCGGGCAGGGGGTACCGCACCAACACCGGGGAGCTGTTTTTT.

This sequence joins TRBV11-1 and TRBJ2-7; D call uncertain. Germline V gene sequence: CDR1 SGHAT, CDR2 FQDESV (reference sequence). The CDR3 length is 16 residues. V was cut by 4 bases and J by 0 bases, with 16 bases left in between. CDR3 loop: CASSSLLGLPSYEQYF. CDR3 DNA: TGTGCCAGCAGCTCGCTCCTGGGCCTCCCCTCCTACGAGCAGTACTTC.

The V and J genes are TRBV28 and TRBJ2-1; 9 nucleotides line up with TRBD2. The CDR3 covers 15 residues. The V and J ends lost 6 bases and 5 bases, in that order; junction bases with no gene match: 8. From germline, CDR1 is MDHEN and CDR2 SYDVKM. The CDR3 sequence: CASRVPSGNHNEQFF. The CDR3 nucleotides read TGTGCCAGCAGGGTTCCTAGCGGGAATCACAATGAGCAGTTCTTC. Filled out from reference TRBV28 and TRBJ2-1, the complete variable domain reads DVKVTQSSRYLVKRTGEKVFLECVQDMDHENMFWYRQDPGLGLRLIYFSYDVKMKEKGDIPEGYSVSREKKERFSLILESASTNQTSMYLCASRVPSGNHNEQFFGPGTRLTVL.

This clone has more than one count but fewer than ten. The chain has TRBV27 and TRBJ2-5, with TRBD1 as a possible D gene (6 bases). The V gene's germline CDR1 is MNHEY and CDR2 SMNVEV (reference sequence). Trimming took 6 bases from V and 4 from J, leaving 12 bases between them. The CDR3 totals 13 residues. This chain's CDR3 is CASSPQGTETQYF. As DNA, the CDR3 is TGTGCCAGCAGCCCACAGGGAACAGAGACCCAGTACTTC.

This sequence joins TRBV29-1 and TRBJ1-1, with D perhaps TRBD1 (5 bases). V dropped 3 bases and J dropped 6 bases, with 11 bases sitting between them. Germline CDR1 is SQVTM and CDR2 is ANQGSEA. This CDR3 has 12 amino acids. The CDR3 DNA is TGCAGCGTTGACGGGGGACTGGCTGAAGCTTTCTTT. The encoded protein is CSVDGGLAEAFF.

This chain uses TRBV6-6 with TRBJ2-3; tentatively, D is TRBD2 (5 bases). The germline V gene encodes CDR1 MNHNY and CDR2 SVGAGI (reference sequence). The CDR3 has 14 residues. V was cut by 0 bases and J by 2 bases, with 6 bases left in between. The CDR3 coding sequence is TGTGCCAGCAGTTACTCTGGACTCACAGATACGCAGTATTTT. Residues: CASSYSGLTDTQYF.

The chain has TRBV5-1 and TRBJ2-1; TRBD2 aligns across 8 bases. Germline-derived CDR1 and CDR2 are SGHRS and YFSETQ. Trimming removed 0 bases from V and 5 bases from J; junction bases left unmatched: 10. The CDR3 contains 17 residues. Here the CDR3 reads CASSLAPAGEEDNEQFF. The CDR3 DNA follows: TGCGCCAGCAGCTTGGCCCCAGCGGGAGAGGAGGACAATGAGCAGTTCTTC. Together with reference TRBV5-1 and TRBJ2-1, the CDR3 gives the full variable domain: KAGVTQTPRYLIKTRGQQVTLSCSPISGHRSVSWYQQTPGQGLQFLFEYFSETQRNKGNFPGRFSGRQFSNSRSEMNVSTLELGDSALYLCASSLAPAGEEDNEQFFGPGTRLTVL.